This T cell receptor (beta chain) was recovered during a study of T cells in Graves' hyperthyroidism and ophthalmopathy. Using RNA transcripts as the source, TCR beta CDR3 regions were amplified. Using the HTBI primer set, a first-round RT-PCR was run on the TCR CDR3. TCRdb analysed the multiplex PCR reads with MiXCR anew, one entry per CDR3 protein. This repertoire shows about 570,000 distinct CDR3 sequences, 40% to 55% found once; its top ten account for under 20%. Uncontrolled infections, other autoimmune diseases, pregnancy or lactation led to exclusion of patients. Note on this clonotype: Its matching antigen is unknown.

Study-level findings and limits: In the blood, most expanded thyroid clonotypes above 0.001 appeared as well. Ophthalmopathy was separated from stable hyperthyroidism by a 13 V-J model.

Input material: peripheral blood or thyroid tissue (not recorded which). The clonotype comes from an adult woman with Graves' disease, either hyperthyroidism or ophthalmopathy (not recorded which).

The CDR3 region is CASRPREGTNEKLFF. The DNA for the CDR3 is TGTGCCAGCAGACCCCGGGAGGGGACTAATGAAAAACTGTTTTTT. This chain connects TRBV12-3 or TRBV12-4 to TRBJ1-4; TRBD1 might be the D (5 bases). Trimming removed 6 bases at V and 2 bases at J, with 13 bases between. The CDR3 has 15 residues.